This TCR beta chain was profiled in a study of blood T cell repertoires in COVID-19. Study as a whole: Material from acute and convalescent COVID-19 was sourced from the United States, Italy and Spain.

Germline CDR1 reads SGHAT; CDR2 reads FQDESV (reference sequence). The length of the CDR3 is 16 residues. Trimming took 5 bases from V and 7 from J; bases not matched to a gene: 11. In the authors' workflow: Using reference gene primer amplification, nucleated cell counts were estimated. Profiling relied on immunoSEQ multiplex PCR, and the TCRdb table lists in-frame clones only, not all of them. V, J and clone size reflect that table, while D and trimming were determined from the DNA. The repertoire holds around 230,000 clones, with approximately 83% as singletons. The rearrangement links TRBV11-1 to TRBJ2-1; 10 bases are a match to TRBD2. The clonotype comes from a woman aged 40 to 55 with acute COVID-19. The sequencing sample was made of PBMCs or T cells enriched from blood (not recorded which). The CDR3 loop reads CASSDSGRKSRNEQFF. In nucleotides, the CDR3 is TGTGCCAGCAGCGATAGCGGGAGGAAGTCTAGGAATGAGCAGTTCTTC. Filled out from reference TRBV11-1 and TRBJ2-1, the complete variable domain reads EAEVAQSPRYKITEKSQAVAFWCDPISGHATLYWYRQILGQGPELLVQFQDESVVDDSQLPKDRFSAERLKGVDSTLKIQPAELGDSAMYLCASSDSGRKSRNEQFFGPGTRLTVL.